Included here is one TCR beta chain sequence, with context. These data come from a study of CD8+ T cells in alopecia areata. Germline-derived CDR1 and CDR2 are SGHVS and FQNEAQ. V dropped 1 base and J dropped 0 bases, with 13 bases sitting between them. The CDR3 sequence is 18 residues long. CD4+ lymphocytes from a handful of patients underwent sorting into CD25+CD127- populations. Sampling of alopecia areata patients yielded lesional scalp punch biopsies as well as peripheral blood. Sorted out of PBMCs were CD4+ T cells and CD8+ T cells. After isolation, RNA underwent reverse transcription to generate cDNA as the sequencing template. Assay: immunoSEQ multiplex PCR; the TCRdb copy retains only in-frame clones and omits some. The table lists 30,000 to 40,000 clones, around half of them singletons.

The chain couples TRBV7-8 to TRBJ2-6; D possibly corresponds to TRBD2 (5 bases). The sample consisted of CD4+ Tregs sorted from blood. This TCR was sampled from a human donor with alopecia areata. CDR3 region: CASSLVSGANSGANVLTF. The CDR3 bases are TGTGCCAGCAGCTTAGTGAGCGGAGCTAACTCTGGGGCCAACGTCCTGACTTTC.